This TCR beta chain was captured by sequencing in a study of blood T cell repertoires in COVID-19. Turning to the study itself: Whether acute or convalescent, the COVID-19 samples came from the United States, Italy and Spain.

This CDR3 is built from 12 residues. The germline gives CDR1 MDHEN, CDR2 SYDVKM. Trimming shortened V by 5 bases and J by 5 bases, and 10 bases separated the two germline ends. Participants came from about 23 US areas, aged about 18 to 95 years. Among Cohort 3 donors, those recovered had two negative PCRs, clearance, or symptom resolution. Profiling relied on immunoSEQ multiplex PCR, and the TCRdb table lists in-frame clones only, not all of them. The data show a few hundred thousand clones, more than 75% seen once. This TCR was sampled from a woman in her 30s who had recovered from COVID-19. This chain connects TRBV28 to TRBJ2-7; no definite D call. The sequencing sample was made of PBMCs or T cells enriched from blood (not recorded which). The CDR3 DNA reads TGTGCCAGCAGTCCCCCCGGAGACGAGCAGTACTTC. It translates to CASSPPGDEQYF.